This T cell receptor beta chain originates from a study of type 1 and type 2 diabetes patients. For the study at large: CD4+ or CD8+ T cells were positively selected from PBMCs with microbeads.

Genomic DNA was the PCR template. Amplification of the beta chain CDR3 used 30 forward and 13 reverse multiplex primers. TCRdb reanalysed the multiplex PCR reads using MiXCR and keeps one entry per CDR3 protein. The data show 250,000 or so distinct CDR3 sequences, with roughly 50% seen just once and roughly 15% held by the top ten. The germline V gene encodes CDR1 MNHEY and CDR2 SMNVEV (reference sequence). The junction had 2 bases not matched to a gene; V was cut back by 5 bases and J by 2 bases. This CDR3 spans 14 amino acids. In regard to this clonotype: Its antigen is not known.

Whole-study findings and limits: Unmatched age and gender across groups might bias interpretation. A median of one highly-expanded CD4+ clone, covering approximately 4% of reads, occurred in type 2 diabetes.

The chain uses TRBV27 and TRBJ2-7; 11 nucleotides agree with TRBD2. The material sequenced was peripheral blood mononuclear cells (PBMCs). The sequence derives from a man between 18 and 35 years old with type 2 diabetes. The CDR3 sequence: CASSKGLAAYEQYF. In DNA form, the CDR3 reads TGTGCCAGCAGTAAGGGACTAGCGGCCTACGAGCAGTACTTC.